This T cell receptor (beta chain) was identified in a study of T cell clonality in common variable immunodeficiency. Overall study findings and caveats: CVID subjects shared fewer TCRbeta clones than healthy controls did. Reportedly, TCR beta sequences from common variable immunodeficiency showed fewer deletions and N-nucleotide insertions.

For this clone: Its antigen is not identified. Read sequence stops 3 residues before the CDR3 end, and the germline J gene provides the missing end.

This CDR3 is built from 16 residues. V lost 5 bases, J lost 1 base, and 10 bases stayed unmatched. Germline V gene data show CDR1 as SGHRS and CDR2 as YFSETQ. This table comes from immunoSEQ multiplex PCR, and its TCRdb copy is limited to in-frame clones, with some not included. The data show about 7,300 clones, with none appearing a single time. The sequence was obtained from a human donor with common variable immunodeficiency. Source material: peripheral blood mononuclear cells. V usage is TRBV5-1 and J usage is TRBJ2-3; 7 nucleotides align to TRBD2. The sequenced CDR3 bases are TGCGCCAGCAGTAAGGTTCGACTAGCCCGCACAGATACG. Encoded protein: CASSKVRLARTDT. The entire CDR3 reads CASSKVRLARTDTQYF.